Listed here are 3 T cell receptor beta chains from one sample, sequenced in a study of blood T cell repertoires in COVID-19. Some clones are missing from TCRdb's copy, which holds only in-frame ones; the method was immunoSEQ multiplex PCR. The table includes some 120,000 clones, about 79% detected once. The sequenced sample consisted of peripheral blood. These receptors came from a woman between 50 and 59 years old with acute or convalescent COVID-19.

J is TRBJ2-3 and V is TRBV18, with 9 positions matching TRBD2. The CDR3 spans 16 residues. Germline V CDR1 and CDR2: KGHSH, LQKENI. Trimming removed 4 bases from V and 0 bases from J; junction bases left unmatched: 5. The CDR3 DNA sequence: TGTGCCAGCTCACTGTCTAGCGGGATTAGCACAGATACGCAGTATTTT. Translated: CASSLSSGISTDTQYF.

The chain recombines TRBV5-6 with TRBJ2-4, with a possible D match to TRBD1 (5 bases). Trimming shortened V by 0 bases and J by 9 bases, and 13 bases separated the two germline ends. Germline V CDR1 and CDR2: SGHDT, YYEEEE. The CDR3 has 14 residues. CDR3 protein: CASSLGQGKVIQYF. The CDR3 coding sequence is TGTGCCAGCAGCTTGGGGCAGGGAAAGGTCATTCAGTACTTC.

J is TRBJ1-1 and V is TRBV10-3; TRBD1 is a possible D gene (6 bases). Trimming removed 0 bases from V and 10 bases from J, with 18 bases in between. Germline-derived CDR1 and CDR2 are ENHRY and SYGVKD. There are 15 residues in the CDR3. The CDR3 region is CAISESAGDVSGAFF. The CDR3 DNA reads TGTGCCATCAGTGAGTCGGCAGGGGATGTATCCGGAGCTTTCTTT.